A single TCR beta chain is shown here with its context. The antigen remains undetermined. Each CDR3 protein is one row after TCRdb ran MiXCR on the reads. The profile covers approximately 770,000 distinct CDR3 sequences, with almost 30% appearing a single time and over 10% taken by the ten largest. V was clipped by 1 base and J by 5 bases; unmatched bases: 7. Germline-derived CDR1 and CDR2 are SGHDN and FVKESK. The CDR3 spans 15 residues. This entry comes from a study of T cell repertoires in cytomegalovirus infection. Study as a whole: Matching HLA type and CMV infection were both indicated by public TCR beta signatures.

Study results and limitations: Individuals carrying CMV plus the relevant HLA were identified by cumulative frequency of public TCR beta families.

Sequences were derived from cultured CD8+ T cells from PBMCs, sampled from culture after CMV antigen stimulation. This rearrangement joins TRBV14 to TRBJ1-1, with 7 positions matching TRBD1. The receptor was derived from a human donor in good health (CMV status not recorded). Some clones in this sample may be carry-over from other donors' samples. CDR3 in amino acids: CASSQGGRGLTEAFF. CDR3 sequence (DNA): TGTGCCAGCAGCCAAGGGGGGAGGGGGCTAACTGAAGCTTTCTTT.